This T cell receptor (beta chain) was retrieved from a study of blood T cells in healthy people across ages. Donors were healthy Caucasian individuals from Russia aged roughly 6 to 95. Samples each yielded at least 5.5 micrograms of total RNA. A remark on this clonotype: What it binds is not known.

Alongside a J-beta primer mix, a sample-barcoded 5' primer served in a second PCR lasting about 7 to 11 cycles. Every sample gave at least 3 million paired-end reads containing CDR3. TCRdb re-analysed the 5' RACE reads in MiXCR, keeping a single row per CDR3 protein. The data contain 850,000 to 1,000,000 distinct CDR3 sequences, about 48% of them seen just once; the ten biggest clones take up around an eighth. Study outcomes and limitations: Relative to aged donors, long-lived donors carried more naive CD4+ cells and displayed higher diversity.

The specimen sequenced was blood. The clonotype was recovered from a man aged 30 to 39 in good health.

The CDR3 DNA sequence: TGTGCCAGCAGCGTATCAGCGACAGGCTACACCTTC. Translating gives CASSVSATGYTF. The chain links TRBV9 to TRBJ1-2; D is uncertain. V was cut by 1 base and J by 8 bases, with 9 bases left in between. This CDR3 contains 12 residues. The germline CDR1 and CDR2 sequences are SGDLS and YYNGEE.